This entry lists 18 T cell receptor beta chains sequenced from one sample in a study of shared clonotypes between healthy human individuals. Produced via immunoSEQ multiplex PCR; TCRdb's table is partial and in-frame only. The sample lists 1.6 million or so clones, roughly 96% occurring once. The sequencing sample was made of naive CD4+ T cells sorted from blood. Subset denoted: CD45RA+ positively selected. Receptors were obtained from a man under 40 in good health.

CDR3 amino acids: CASSPTGHYGYTF. The CDR3 DNA sequence: TGTGCCAGCAGCCCGACAGGTCACTATGGCTACACCTTC. V and J are TRBV5-4 and TRBJ1-2; the D gene is possibly TRBD1 (6 bases). From germline, CDR1 is SGHNT and CDR2 YYREEE (reference sequence). The V end lost 4 bases, the J end lost 3 bases, and 10 bases lay between the germline ends. The CDR3 has 13 amino acids.

The chain employs TRBV27 and TRBJ2-7; either TRBD1 or TRBD2 may supply D (7 bases each). The CDR3 covers 15 residues. V shed 6 bases and J shed 5 bases, with 20 bases lying between them. Germline V gives CDR1 MNHEY, CDR2 SMNVEV (reference sequence). DNA of the CDR3: TGTGCCAGCAGCCCCAGGGGGGGACGGTCTCACGAGCAGTACTTC. Translation: CASSPRGGRSHEQYF.

The chain recombines TRBV5-4 with TRBJ1-2; D is perhaps TRBD1 (5 bases). Germline CDR1 is SGHNT and CDR2 is YYREEE (reference sequence). This CDR3 comprises 17 residues. The V gene lost 6 bases and the J gene lost 1 base, with 22 bases spanning the gap. CDR3 loop: CASTPGPGLELNYGYTF. CDR3 nucleotide sequence: TGTGCCAGCACCCCGGGGCCAGGGCTGGAGCTTAACTATGGCTACACCTTC.

The rearrangement joins TRBV9 to TRBJ1-1, with TRBD1 matching 7 bases. The trim removed 1 base at V and 7 bases at J, leaving 7 bases unmatched. There are 14 residues in the CDR3. Germline V gives CDR1 SGDLS, CDR2 YYNGEE. DNA for the CDR3: TGTGCCAGCAGCGTACTCGGGCAGGGGGATGAAGCTTTCTTT. As protein: CASSVLGQGDEAFF.

This chain joins TRBV5-1 and TRBJ2-3, with D possibly being TRBD1 (5 bases). This CDR3 is built from 14 residues. Germline values: CDR1 SGHRS, CDR2 YFSETQ. V lost 3 bases and J lost 2, with 10 bases in between. For the CDR3, the DNA is TGCGCCAGCAGCTCTCAGGGTCTCACAGATACGCAGTATTTT. It translates to CASSSQGLTDTQYF.

The chain carries TRBV10-3 and TRBJ2-1, with a weak D call TRBD2 (6 bases). This CDR3 region has 12 residues. V dropped 8 bases and J dropped 5 bases, with 10 bases sitting between them. Germline V gene sequence: CDR1 ENHRY, CDR2 SYGVKD. CDR3 nucleotides: TGTGCCATCTCGGGGGTAAACAATGAGCAGTTCTTC. Protein: CAISGVNNEQFF.

This clone was recorded once. The chain recombines TRBV19 with TRBJ2-5; 9 nucleotides align to TRBD2. Per germline, CDR1 LNHDA and CDR2 SQIVND (reference sequence). With 6 bases clipped from V and 3 bases from J, the junction kept 8 bases outside the gene matches. The CDR3 extends over 15 amino acids. The DNA of the CDR3 is TGTGCCAGTAGGAGAGCGGGAGGTTTTGAAGAGACCCAGTACTTC. Amino acid sequence: CASRRAGGFEETQYF. Full variable domain (outside the CDR3, taken from reference TRBV19 and TRBJ2-5): DGGITQSPKYLFRKEGQNVTLSCEQNLNHDAMYWYRQDPGQGLRLIYYSQIVNDFQKGDIAEGYSVSREKKESFPLTVTSAQKNPTAFYLCASRRAGGFEETQYFGPGTRLLVL.

This chain links TRBV7-9 with TRBJ2-5; TRBD2 agrees at 13 bases. The CDR3 loop spans 15 amino acids. V trimming: 5 bases; J trimming: 7 bases; junction bases outside the gene matches: 7. The V gene's germline CDR1 is SEHNR and CDR2 FQNEAQ (reference sequence). The CDR3 protein is CASSQLAGGSRTQYF. CDR3 nucleotide sequence: TGTGCCAGCAGCCAACTAGCGGGAGGGTCTCGGACCCAGTACTTC.

The chain links TRBV7-2 to TRBJ2-4, with D perhaps being TRBD1 or TRBD2 (5 bases each). Germline assignment: CDR1 SGHTA and CDR2 FQGNSA. V lost 1 base, J lost 7 bases, and 8 bases lay in between. The CDR3 length is 13 residues. For the CDR3, the DNA is TGTGCCAGCAGCTTAGTCGGGACCAACATTCAGTACTTC. It yields the protein CASSLVGTNIQYF.

The chain links TRBV28 to TRBJ2-6; D unclear. CDR3 length equals 14 residues. Germline CDR1 MDHEN, CDR2 SYDVKM. Trimming shortened V by 4 bases and J by 2 bases, and 6 bases separated the two germline ends. The DNA for the CDR3 is TGTGCCAGCAGTTCTTACGCTGGGGCCAACGTCCTGACTTTC. Protein sequence: CASSSYAGANVLTF.

The chain carries TRBV6-1 and TRBJ2-5; 7 bases are a match to TRBD2. With V trimmed by 6 bases and J by 0 bases, 1 base remained unmatched. The germline V gene has CDR1 MNHNS and CDR2 SASEGT. The CDR3 length is 13 residues. The CDR3: CASRGGNQETQYF. The CDR3 DNA reads as TGTGCCAGCAGGGGGGGGAACCAAGAGACCCAGTACTTC.

This clone was observed once. The V call is TRBV2, the J call TRBJ1-5; D uncertain. Germline CDR1 SNHLY, CDR2 FYNNEI. The V end was cut by 7 bases, the J end by 7 bases, with 11 bases between. This CDR3 spans 12 amino acids. CDR3 nucleotides: TGTGCCAGCAAGGCGGAAGGCCAGCCCCAGCATTTT. This sequence encodes CASKAEGQPQHF.

This chain connects TRBV5-1 to TRBJ2-5; D may be TRBD1 (6 bases). The CDR3 has 15 amino acids. V gave up 5 bases and J gave up 4 bases, with 18 bases separating them. The germline V gene encodes CDR1 SGHRS and CDR2 YFSETQ. The CDR3 spells CASSSDRPGTETQYF. CDR3 nucleotides: TGCGCCAGCAGTTCTGACAGGCCGGGGACAGAGACCCAGTACTTC.

The genes are TRBV7-2 and TRBJ2-7; the match to TRBD2 covers 11 bases. Unmatched junction bases numbered 7, after V lost 5 bases and J lost 7 bases. Germline-derived CDR1 and CDR2 are SGHTA and FQGNSA. This CDR3 spans 14 amino acids. The CDR3 DNA reads as TGTGCCAGCAGCATCGGACTAGCGGGTTTGGAGCAGTACTTC. Translated: CASSIGLAGLEQYF. The full variable domain, its missing parts supplied by reference TRBV7-2 and TRBJ2-7, is GAGVSQSPSNKVTEKGKDVELRCDPISGHTALYWYRQSLGQGLEFLIYFQGNSAPDKSGLPSDRFSAERTGGSVSTLTIQRTQQEDSAVYLCASSIGLAGLEQYFGPGTRLTVT.

The chain employs TRBV2 and TRBJ1-2; 7 bases agree with TRBD1. The junction had 8 bases not matched to a gene; V was cut back by 4 bases and J by 0 bases. The CDR3 consists of 16 residues. CDR1 SNHLY and CDR2 FYNNEI come from the germline V gene. CDR3 coding DNA: TGTGCCAGCAGTGCGACAGGGCTCGGGCCTAACTATGGCTACACCTTC. Translation: CASSATGLGPNYGYTF.

This clone was seen only once. J is TRBJ1-1 and V is TRBV9, with unresolved D. This CDR3 is built from 14 residues. The V gene's germline CDR1 is SGDLS and CDR2 YYNGEE. V was pared by 0 bases and J by 1 base, with 7 bases between. As DNA, the CDR3 is TGTGCCAGCAGCGTAGCCGACGGGAACACTGAAGCTTTCTTT. Amino acid sequence: CASSVADGNTEAFF.

This clone was counted a single time. V and J are TRBV7-6 and TRBJ1-1; D call uncertain. V lost 5 bases, J lost 4 bases, and 17 bases lay in between. Looked up from germline, CDR1 is SGHVS and CDR2 is FNYEAQ. This CDR3 contains 15 residues. The CDR3 protein is CASSQIRGLSTEAFF. In nucleotides, the CDR3 is TGTGCCAGCAGCCAGATCCGGGGTCTCTCCACTGAAGCTTTCTTT.

The gene calls are TRBV28 and TRBJ1-4, with unresolved D. The ends were cut back, 3 bases at V and 2 bases at J, with 13 bases in the middle. The CDR3 is 16 residues long. Germline CDR1 is MDHEN and CDR2 is SYDVKM. The DNA for the CDR3 is TGTGCCAGCAGTTTTTTTCGGGGAGGGACTAATGAAAAACTGTTTTTT. As protein: CASSFFRGGTNEKLFF.